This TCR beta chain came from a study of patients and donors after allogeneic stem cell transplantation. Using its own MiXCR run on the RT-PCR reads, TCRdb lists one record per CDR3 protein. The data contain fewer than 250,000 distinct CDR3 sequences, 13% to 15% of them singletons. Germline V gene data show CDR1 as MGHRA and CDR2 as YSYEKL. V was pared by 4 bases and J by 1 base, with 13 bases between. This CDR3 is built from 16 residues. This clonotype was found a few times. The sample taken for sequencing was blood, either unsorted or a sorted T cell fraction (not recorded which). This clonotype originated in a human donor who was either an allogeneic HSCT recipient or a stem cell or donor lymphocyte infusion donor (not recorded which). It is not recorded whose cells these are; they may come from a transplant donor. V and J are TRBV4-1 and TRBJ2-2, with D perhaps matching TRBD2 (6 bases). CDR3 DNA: TGCGCCAGCAGCCCTGATGCGGGAAGGAACACCGGGGAGCTGTTTTTT. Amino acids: CASSPDAGRNTGELFF.